This record concerns one TCR beta chain sequence. The target of this receptor is not known. No base-level quality is on record; no much larger clone is a single base apart. The sample belongs to a study of cytomegalovirus exposure and HLA in healthy donors (dated by TCRdb to about 2017). Looking at the study overall: An earlier analysis of several hundred of the donors reported 276 Gb of sequence data and 90 million to 120 million unique TCR beta sequences obtained from about 170 million T cells. Typing coverage differed by locus: A, B, C, DRB1 and DQB1 were typed in about 620-640 donors, DQA1 in approximately 520, DPA1 in roughly 590, and DPB1 in 400 to 480. HLA typing included class I and class II loci at four-digit resolution. Around 320 gigabases of sequencing data and 70 million to 85 million unique TCR sequences were included in an early release covering roughly 600 HLA-typed donors. The genetic ancestry cluster associated with self-reported Caucasian donors included over 80% of the approximately 430 genotyped donors. The study aimed to test whether signatures of past pathogen exposure could be identified by cataloging public T cell receptors. To predict cytomegalovirus infection status, the study brought together high-throughput TCR immunosequencing, statistical association of individual TCRs with disease status, and machine learning. Among 300 to 500 genotyped donors of the cohort, an average of around 250,000 unique TCR beta nucleotide sequences was sequenced per donor, of which about 18% were non-productive. A later genetic analysis took genome-wide SNP genotypes for 398 of the 666 donors and used that subset as a discovery cohort. A later analysis re-analyzed previously published TCR beta repertoires from 600 to 850 donors and added high-resolution HLA genotyping to study TCR occurrence patterns. All discovery cohort repertoires had been generated using a single sequencing platform. Rather than using new phenotypic data, the later analysis identified candidate immune exposures from TCR beta sequences and from how often those sequences occurred across donors. The study used immunosequencing to profile the T cell repertoires of approximately 640 subjects and linked those repertoires to cytomegalovirus serostatus. In addition to the first cohort of 650 to 800 subjects, a separate validation cohort of around 110 different subjects was used. Because of strong linkage in the cohort, 5 or 6 DR-DQ haplotypes were treated as single units for association and clustering. Alongside the repertoire data, information on donor age, sex, ethnicity and CMV serostatus was compiled. An earlier analysis of fewer than 700 of the donors applied high-throughput TCR beta sequencing to assess whether each TCR beta V gene segment acted as functional or pseudogenic. What the study reported, not specific to this receptor: A later analysis associated 16,951 TCR beta sequences with specific HLA alleles at a false discovery rate of 0.05. Most TCR sequences were observed very rarely across donors, whereas some public TCRs were present in many individuals. Some IMGT-functional V segments, including TRBV6-2 and TRBV6-3, could not be distinguished by the 87-base-pair reads and were therefore excluded. Because counts were too low, approximately 15 rarely observed V segments, including chromosome 9 orphons, were excluded from the earlier analysis of around 590 of the donors. Strong co-occurrence of HLA alleles, especially DR and DQ, made assigning TCR associations to individual alleles difficult. According to a later genetic analysis, donors in an Asian-associated ancestry cluster had fewer N-insertions in productive TCRs than the approximately 700-donor mean. A few of the identified cytomegalovirus-associated TCR beta chains were confirmed in vitro to be specific for cytomegalovirus antigens. The classifier was reported to diagnose cytomegalovirus status with high specificity and sensitivity in both the original and validation cohorts. A later analysis reported that several top co-occurrence clusters appeared linked to parvovirus B19, influenza, CMV and Epstein-Barr virus. Most CMV-associated TCR beta chains appeared to be HLA-restricted in a later analysis, and the HLA associations seemed to be driven largely by CMV exposure. In a later analysis, TCR association rates were found to vary across HLA loci, with the most associated TCRs seen for DRB1 alleles and the fewest for HLA-C alleles. CMV serostatus was the only immune exposure information available for the cohort. The cohort was sequenced for TCR beta chains only, and without alpha or paired-chain data the features that could be detected were limited. A total of 164 TCR beta chains were listed by the study as associated with cytomegalovirus. In a later analysis, HLA-associated TCR beta chains were found to be more clonally expanded and to have lower generation probabilities than equally common non-associated chains. The sequencing pipeline was judged likely to have produced a cluster of highly shared sequence variants as a technical artifact. Presence/absence analyses assumed roughly uniform sequencing depth across donors, an assumption that may not hold. In a later genetic analysis, a missense DCLRE1C variant was associated with V-gene and J-gene trimming of TCR beta chains, and the association was replicated in an independent cohort. The authors suggested that the approach could potentially be generalized to other disease states and immunological phenotypes. A further reported finding was that TCR beta sequences accurately predicted the HLA-A and HLA-B alleles for most subjects in the first cohort. Broadly in line with IMGT annotations, most TCR beta V segments showed up in productive rearrangements about 87% or about 30% of the time in an earlier analysis of approximately 600 of the donors. Because HLA typing was unavailable for some donors at each locus, only the typed subset was used in association tests. Linkage disequilibrium might explain the correlated functional status among segregating V segments, but an unknown experimental factor could not be excluded.

CDR1 and CDR2 (WSHSY, SAAADI) derive from the germline V gene. Inclusive of the bounding cysteine and phenylalanine, the CDR3 is 12 residues long. This entry keeps only the CDR3 DNA: 36 bases, framed from base 1. Cut back by 4 bases and 6 bases, the V and J ends lie 7 bases apart. The cohort was made up of approximately 670 healthy bone marrow donors. All cohort members were sampled while nominally healthy, although unrecorded immune exposures were likely present. The donor tested CMV seropositive and was one of the 289 seropositive cohort members. Each donor provided a peripheral blood sample, and peripheral blood mononuclear cells were used for TCR beta sequencing. The Qiagen DNeasy Blood Extraction Kit was used to extract genomic DNA from the blood cell samples. Library prep was done by the immunoSEQ multiplex PCR assay. For the multiplex PCR, a mixture combining 60 forward primers for TCR Vbeta segments and 13 reverse primers for TCR Jbeta segments was used. Amplification of the CDR3 region of rearranged TCR beta genes was performed with a multiplex PCR assay on genomic DNA. Amplified TCR beta libraries were sequenced as 87-base-pair reads on the Illumina HiSeq System. In the authors' own workflow: A later analysis counted about 80 million unique TCR beta chains across the 500 to 850 repertoires, and 10 million to 11 million of these chains were shared by at least two donors. To remove PCR and sequencing errors, raw reads were error-corrected and collapsed into unique sequences using a nearest-neighbor algorithm that merged closely related sequences. Alignment of CDR3 sequences to IMGT reference sequences was used to assign V, D and J gene segments. For a sequence to be retained, a match of at least six nucleotides was required to both a V gene segment and a J gene segment. A rearrangement was called productive if the CDR3 had no stop codons and remained in frame with V and J, and every other rearrangement was called non-productive. Following IMGT convention, CDR3 was defined as the stretch from the second conserved V-encoded cysteine to the conserved J-encoded phenylalanine. Sequences without an unambiguous match to a single V gene segment were excluded from the earlier analysis of about 600 of the donors. An earlier analysis of a few hundred of the donors classified V segments as functional when productive rearrangements were above 56.7% and as segregating when the standard deviation between donors was above 5%. A statistical classification framework was developed to diagnose cytomegalovirus status using the catalog of TCR beta chain sequences. In a later analysis, TCR nucleotide sequences were compared against IMGT/GENE-DB human TR gene sequences so that V and J genes could be assigned. Using the TCRdist pipeline, a later analysis assigned CDR3 sequences along with most-parsimonious VDJ recombination scenarios. In a later analysis, each TCR beta chain was defined by its CDR3 amino acid sequence together with its V-gene family, and reads lacking a unique V-gene family were excluded. In a later analysis, approximately 590 highly shared, low-generation-probability nucleotide sequences were removed to address suspected cross-contamination and a sequencing artifact. In a later analysis, a clonal expansion index for each public chain was calculated from normalized within-repertoire ranks of inferred template counts. In a later analysis, generation probabilities were computed with a VDJ recombination model fitted to out-of-frame rearrangements, and the resulting probabilities were checked against IGoR. Hypergeometric tests were used in a later analysis to score TCR-TCR, TCR-HLA and TCR-CMV co-occurrence, with a repertoire-size bias correction applied to the TCR pairs. False discovery rates were estimated in a later analysis by permuting HLA or CMV assignments 20 times. In a later analysis, co-occurring TCRs were grouped using DBSCAN, and TCRdist sequence similarity was added for clustering within HLA-allele-positive subsets. Co-occurrence clustering excluded repertoires with fewer than 30,000 or more than 120,000 public chains, plus five with anomalous nucleotide sharing. TCRdb provides this immuneACCESS table in a form limited to in-frame rearrangements. Some clones are lacking; in checked studies, under half of them reflect an unresolved V gene, and why the rest are absent is not known. That table gives V, J and clone size, and the DNA gave D and trimming. The sample contains some 110,000 clones, 74% of them found a single time. Together, the top ten hold 3.5% to 5% of the sample.

This TCR came from a woman aged 45 to 65 in good health and CMV-seropositive. Sequenced: PBMCs. This receptor chain uses TRBV10-2 and TRBJ1-5; too little of a D gene remains to name it. The sequence in DNA is TGCGCCAGCAGTGTAACACCTCAGCCCCAGCATTTT. It specifies CASSVTPQPQHF.